This TCR beta chain stems from a study of shared clonotypes between healthy human individuals. Overall study findings and caveats: Exclusively blood specimens were collected; tissue repertoires likely differ. Naive subsets generally had larger estimated richness than memory subsets.

Notes on this clone: What it recognizes is unknown.

Each subset's genomic DNA was split evenly across several immunoSEQ plates. Data came from immunoSEQ multiplex PCR; TCRdb stores just in-frame clones and leaves some out. The repertoire consists of 2.3 million or so clones, with roughly 93% occurring once and the leading ten covering 0.35% to 0.5%. The length of the CDR3 is 13 residues. The V end was cut by 5 bases, the J end by 4 bases, with 13 bases between. The germline CDR1 and CDR2 sequences are GTSNPN and SVGIG (reference sequence). Source material: naive CD4+ T cells from PBMCs. Subset given: CD45RA+ positively selected. This sequence joins TRBV30 and TRBJ2-3; D is unclear. The receptor comes from a man between 18 and 29 years old in good health. Some clones in this sample may be carry-over from other donors' samples. CDR3 coding DNA: TGTGCCTGGGCCAGGATCTTAGCAGATACGCAGTATTTT. This translates into CAWARILADTQYF.